These T cell receptor beta chains were read from a single sample in a study of T cells in Graves' hyperthyroidism and ophthalmopathy. TCRdb re-derived calls from the multiplex PCR reads in MiXCR, one entry per CDR3 protein. In the table there are about 640,000 distinct CDR3 sequences, 45% of which are singletons. The material sequenced was peripheral blood or thyroid tissue (not recorded which). Source of these receptors: an adult man with Graves' disease, either hyperthyroidism or ophthalmopathy (not recorded which). Each CDR3 is given with its conserved first and last residue. D genes are given only for firm matches. The size field is filled for only some rows; it gives once, few, many or a size class.

clone_size,v_call,j_call,d_call,cdr3_nt,cdr3_aa
once,TRBV10-3,TRBJ1-6,NA,TGTGCCATCAGTGGGGTCTCGGGTTCACCCCTCCACTTT,CAISGVSGSPLHF
few,TRBV11-3,TRBJ1-1,NA,TGTGCCAGCAGCTCACAGGGTAGAGGAACTGAAGCTTTCTTT,CASSSQGRGTEAFF
few,TRBV5-1,TRBJ1-1,NA,TGCGCCAGCAGCTCCCTAACAGGGCAGAACACTGAAGCTTTCTTT,CASSSLTGQNTEAFF
NA,TRBV25-1,TRBJ1-2,TRBD1,TGTGCCAGCAGTGAATTACGGGACAGGGGATGGCTACCCTTC,CASSELRDRGWLPF
many,TRBV20-1,TRBJ2-7,NA,TGCAGTGCGGGGGGCGGGGCGGGACAGTACGAGCAGTACTTC,CSAGGGAGQYEQYF
few,TRBV20-1,TRBJ2-7,TRBD1,TGCAGTCCCGGACAGGGGACCTTCTACGAGCAGTACTTC,CSPGQGTFYEQYF
many,TRBV7-3,TRBJ1-2,NA,TGTGCCAGCAGCGGACCCGGGGGTGGCTACACCTTC,CASSGPGGGYTF
NA,TRBV2,TRBJ1-2,NA,TGTGCCAGCAGTTTTTCGGGGGGGAACGGCTACACCTTC,CASSFSGGNGYTF
many,TRBV29-1,TRBJ2-7,TRBD2,TGCAGCGTTGATTCTAGCGGGAGCTACGAGCAGTACTTC,CSVDSSGSYEQYF
NA,TRBV7-9,TRBJ1-5,NA,TGTGCCAGCAGTATAGCATCCACGGACAACTTCAATCAGCCCCAGCATTTT,CASSIASTDNFNQPQHF
NA,TRBV29-1,TRBJ1-6,NA,TGCAGCGTTGAGGCACAGGGTGAATCACCCCTCCACTTT,CSVEAQGESPLHF
few,TRBV7-9,TRBJ1-2,NA,TGTGCCAGCAGCTTAGAATCGGCAGGGCCCTCCCTCTATGGCTACACCTTC,CASSLESAGPSLYGYTF
few,TRBV12-3/TRBV12-4,TRBJ1-5,TRBD1,TGTGCCAGCAGTATAACCCTCGGGACAGGGAAGAATCAGCCCCAGCATTTT,CASSITLGTGKNQPQHF
few,TRBV2,TRBJ1-1,NA,TGTGCCAGCACCCCCAGCGACAGGTACCCTGAAGCTTTCTTT,CASTPSDRYPEAFF
many,TRBV10-3,TRBJ2-2,NA,TGTGCCATCAGTGTATCGGGACAGAACACCGGGGAGCTGTTTTTT,CAISVSGQNTGELFF
few,TRBV6-5,TRBJ1-5,NA,TGTGCCAGCAGCCTGCAGGGAGTGAGCAATCAGCCCCAGCATTTT,CASSLQGVSNQPQHF
many,TRBV9,TRBJ1-1,NA,TGTGCCAGCAGCGTAGGATCCGGGTACACTGAAGCTTTCTTT,CASSVGSGYTEAFF
many,TRBV2,TRBJ1-1,NA,TGTGCCAGCAGATCAGGGAATGTATGGACTGAAGCTTTCTTT,CASRSGNVWTEAFF
NA,TRBV6-6,TRBJ2-7,NA,TGTGCCAGCAAGCTGAACTCCGGGAACCAGCGGTACGAGCAGTACTTC,CASKLNSGNQRYEQYF
NA,TRBV14,TRBJ1-1,NA,TGTGCCAGCAGCCAAGTCTCGACCCCCAAGAACACTGAAGCTTTCTTT,CASSQVSTPKNTEAFF
NA,TRBV5-1,TRBJ2-5,NA,TGCGCCAGCAGCTTGGGAAGAAACCAAGAGACCCAGTACTTC,CASSLGRNQETQYF
NA,TRBV7-9,TRBJ2-2,NA,TGTGCCAGCAGCTTAAGGCCGGGGCCCACCGGGGAGCTGTTTTTT,CASSLRPGPTGELFF
many,TRBV29-1,TRBJ1-4,NA,TGCAGCGTTGAAGAAGCGACAGTTAATGAAAAACTGTTTTTT,CSVEEATVNEKLFF
NA,TRBV25-1,TRBJ1-4,TRBD1,TGTGCCAGCAGTTCCGGACAGGGTCAAAATGAAAAACTGTTTTTT,CASSSGQGQNEKLFF
NA,TRBV7-9,TRBJ2-5,NA,TGCGCCAGCAGCTTCGGGACCCCCCAAGAGACCCAGTACTTC,CASSFGTPQETQYF
NA,TRBV29-1,TRBJ1-1,TRBD1,TGCAGCGTTGTAGGGAGGGGGCGGACTGAAGCTTTCTTT,CSVVGRGRTEAFF
NA,TRBV7-3,TRBJ2-7,TRBD1,TGTGCCAGCAGCTTGGGAACCGGGACAGGGGCGGTCGAGCAGTACTTC,CASSLGTGTGAVEQYF
NA,TRBV20-1,TRBJ2-5,NA,TGCAGTGCCGGGAAAACAGGGTACCAAGAGACCCAGTACTTC,CSAGKTGYQETQYF
many,TRBV7-9,TRBJ1-2,NA,TGTGCCAGCAGCTTAGTAGGCAGGGTCGAGCGCTACACCTTC,CASSLVGRVERYTF
few,TRBV7-2,TRBJ2-5,TRBD2,TGTGCCAGCAGCCCCAGCTACAGCGCTAGCGGGCAAGAGACCCAGTACTTC,CASSPSYSASGQETQYF
few,TRBV6-1,TRBJ1-5,NA,TGTGCCAGCAGTGAAATTGGGTATAACAATCAGCCCCAGCATTTT,CASSEIGYNNQPQHF
once,TRBV10-2,TRBJ1-4,NA,TGCGCCAGCAGCCCAGAGGCCGTTAATGAAAAACTGTTTTTT,CASSPEAVNEKLFF
few,TRBV10-3,TRBJ2-2,NA,TGTGCCATCAAGGCCGGGCAAAACACCGGGGAGCTGTTTTTT,CAIKAGQNTGELFF
many,TRBV29-1,TRBJ1-1,TRBD1,TGCAGCGTTGAAGAGACAGGGTATTCGGCTTTCTTT,CSVEETGYSAFF
NA,TRBV20-1,TRBJ1-1,NA,TGCAGTGCTAGAGGGGACAAGAACACTGAAGCTTTCTTT,CSARGDKNTEAFF
few,TRBV5-1,TRBJ2-2,TRBD2,TGCGCCAGCAGCTTGTTTTCCGGACTAGCGAACACCGGGGAGCTGTTTTTT,CASSLFSGLANTGELFF
few,TRBV9,TRBJ1-2,NA,TGTGCCAGCAGCGTAGTTGACAAGCTCGCTACCTCGGATGGCTACACCTTC,CASSVVDKLATSDGYTF
few,TRBV4-1,TRBJ1-2,NA,TGCGCCAGCAGCCAAATGACGTATGGCTACACCTTC,CASSQMTYGYTF
many,TRBV20-1,TRBJ2-5,NA,TGCAGTGCTAGATCTGGGAGGAAGGAGCAAGAGACCCAGTACTTC,CSARSGRKEQETQYF
few,TRBV20-1,TRBJ2-5,TRBD2,TGCAGTGCTAGATCCGGGACTAGCAACGAAGAGACCCAGTACTTC,CSARSGTSNEETQYF
NA,TRBV20-1,TRBJ1-2,TRBD1,TGCAGTGCCAGCACCTTGGGACAGAACTATGGCTACACCTTC,CSASTLGQNYGYTF
few,TRBV6-5,TRBJ2-7,NA,TGTGCCAGCAGCCTGAGGGGCCGTAGCTCCTACGAGCAGTACTTC,CASSLRGRSSYEQYF
NA,TRBV7-9,TRBJ2-7,NA,TGTGCCAGCAGCCAATCTGGCAGGGTCTCCTACGAGCAGTACTTC,CASSQSGRVSYEQYF
many,TRBV29-1,TRBJ2-7,NA,TGCAGCGTTGTGTTGGCCAAGTACGAGCAGTACTTC,CSVVLAKYEQYF
NA,TRBV9,TRBJ1-4,NA,TGTGCCAGCAGCCAAGATAGTCGCTTTCCGGGACGTAAAACCGAAAAACTGTTTTTT,CASSQDSRFPGRKTEKLFF
many,TRBV9,TRBJ2-7,NA,TGTGCCAGCAGCGTAGCGGCCCAGGGCGGGGAGCAGTACTTC,CASSVAAQGGEQYF
many,TRBV7-9,TRBJ2-3,TRBD1,TGTGCCAGCAGCTTCCTTACGACAGGGAGAGATACGCAGTATTTT,CASSFLTTGRDTQYF
NA,TRBV7-9,TRBJ1-1,NA,TGTGCCAGCTCACCACCAGTACGAGGGCCCGAAGCTTTCTTT,CASSPPVRGPEAFF
NA,TRBV9,TRBJ2-5,NA,TGTGCCAGCAGCGTTGGCCAGGGAGTGGGTCAGCCCCAGTACTTC,CASSVGQGVGQPQYF
NA,TRBV7-9,TRBJ2-3,NA,TGTGCCAGCAGCCACTACGCAGGGAGGACAGATACGCAGTATTTT,CASSHYAGRTDTQYF
many,TRBV4-2,TRBJ1-1,NA,TGTGCCAGCAGCACTGTGGGAGGGACTGAAGCTTTCTTT,CASSTVGGTEAFF
few,TRBV20-1,TRBJ1-6,TRBD1,TGCAGTGCTAGAGAACGGACAGGGAGTAATTCACCCCTCCACTTT,CSARERTGSNSPLHF
NA,TRBV7-8,TRBJ1-5,NA,TGTGCCAGCAGCTTCTTAATACAGGGTTCGAGCAATCAGCCCCAGCATTTT,CASSFLIQGSSNQPQHF
few,TRBV12-3/TRBV12-4,TRBJ1-1,NA,TGTGCCAGCAGTTTTGGTAAGCCCACTGAAGCTTTCTTT,CASSFGKPTEAFF
few,TRBV15,TRBJ1-1,NA,TGTGCCACCAGCAGAGATCTGAGGAAGAACACTGAAGCTTTCTTT,CATSRDLRKNTEAFF
NA,TRBV20-1,TRBJ2-5,NA,TGCAGCCCGGCGGCGGCAACACAAGAGACCCAGTACTTC,CSPAAATQETQYF
NA,TRBV7-2,TRBJ1-1,TRBD1,TGTGCCAGCAGCCAAGGGACAGACGAAGCTTTCTTT,CASSQGTDEAFF